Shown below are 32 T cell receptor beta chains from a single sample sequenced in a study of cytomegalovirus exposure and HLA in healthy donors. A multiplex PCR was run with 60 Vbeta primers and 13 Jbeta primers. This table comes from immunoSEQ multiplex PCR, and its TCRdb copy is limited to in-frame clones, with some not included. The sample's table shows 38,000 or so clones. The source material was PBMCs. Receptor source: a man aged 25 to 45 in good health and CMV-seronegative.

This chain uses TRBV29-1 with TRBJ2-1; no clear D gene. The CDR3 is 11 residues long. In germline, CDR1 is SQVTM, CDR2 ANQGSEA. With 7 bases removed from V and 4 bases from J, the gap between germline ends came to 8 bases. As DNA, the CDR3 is TGCAGCGGAGACATATACAATGAGCAGTTCTTC. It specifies CSGDIYNEQFF.

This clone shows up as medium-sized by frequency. CDR3 loop: CASSGAGGRDEQYF. Written as DNA, the CDR3 is TGTGCCAGCAGCGGTGCGGGGGGCCGGGACGAGCAGTACTTC. The rearrangement uses TRBV4-2 and TRBJ2-7; 8 bases fit TRBD2. Germline trimming cut 5 bases from V and 5 bases from J; bases unmatched to any gene: 8. This CDR3 is 14 amino acids long. Germline V CDR1 and CDR2: LGHNA, YNFKEQ.

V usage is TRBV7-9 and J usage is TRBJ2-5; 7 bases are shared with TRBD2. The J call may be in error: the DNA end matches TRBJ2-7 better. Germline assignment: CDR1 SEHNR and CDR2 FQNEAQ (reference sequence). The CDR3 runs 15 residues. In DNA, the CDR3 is TGTGCCAGCAGCACCCGCGGGGGTCTACCCTACGAGCAGTACTTC. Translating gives CASSTRGGLPYEQYF.

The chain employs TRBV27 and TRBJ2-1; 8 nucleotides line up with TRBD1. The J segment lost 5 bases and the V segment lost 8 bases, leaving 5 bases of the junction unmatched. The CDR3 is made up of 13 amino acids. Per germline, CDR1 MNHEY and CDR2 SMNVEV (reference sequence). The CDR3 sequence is CASAQGANNEQFF. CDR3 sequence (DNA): TGTGCCAGCGCTCAGGGGGCGAACAATGAGCAGTTCTTC.

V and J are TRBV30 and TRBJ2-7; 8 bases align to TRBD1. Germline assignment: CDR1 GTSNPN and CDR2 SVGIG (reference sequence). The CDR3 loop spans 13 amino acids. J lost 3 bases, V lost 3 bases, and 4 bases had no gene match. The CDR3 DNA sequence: TGTGCCTGGAGAGGGACAGGATTCTACGAGCAGTACTTC. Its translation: CAWRGTGFYEQYF.

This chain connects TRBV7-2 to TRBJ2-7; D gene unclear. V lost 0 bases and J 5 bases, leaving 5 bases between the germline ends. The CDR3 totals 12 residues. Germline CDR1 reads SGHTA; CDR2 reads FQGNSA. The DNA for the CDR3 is TGTGCCAGCAGCTTAGCGTCAAACGAGCAGTACTTC. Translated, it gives CASSLASNEQYF.

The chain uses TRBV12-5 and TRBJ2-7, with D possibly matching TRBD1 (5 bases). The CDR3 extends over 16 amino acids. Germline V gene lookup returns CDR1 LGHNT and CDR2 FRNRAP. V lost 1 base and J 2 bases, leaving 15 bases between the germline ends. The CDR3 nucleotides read TGTGCTAGTGGTTTGGAGGGGCAAACCTTCGCCTACGAGCAGTACTTC. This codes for CASGLEGQTFAYEQYF.

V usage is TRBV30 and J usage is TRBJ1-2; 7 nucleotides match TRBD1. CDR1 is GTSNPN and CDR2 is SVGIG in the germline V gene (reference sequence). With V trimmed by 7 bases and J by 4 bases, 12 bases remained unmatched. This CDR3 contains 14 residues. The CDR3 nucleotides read TGTGCCTATTCACAGCAGGGGGAAGTCTATGGCTACACCTTC. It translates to CAYSQQGEVYGYTF.

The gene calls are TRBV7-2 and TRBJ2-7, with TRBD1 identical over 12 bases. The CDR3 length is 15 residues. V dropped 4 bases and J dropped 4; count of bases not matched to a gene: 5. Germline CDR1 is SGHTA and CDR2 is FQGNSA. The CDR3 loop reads CASSSPGQGAYEQYF. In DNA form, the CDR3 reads TGTGCCAGCAGCTCCCCGGGACAGGGGGCTTACGAGCAGTACTTC.

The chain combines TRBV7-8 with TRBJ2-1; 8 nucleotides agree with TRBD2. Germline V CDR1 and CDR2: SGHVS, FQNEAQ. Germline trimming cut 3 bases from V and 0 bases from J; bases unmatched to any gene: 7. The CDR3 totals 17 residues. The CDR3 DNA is TGTGCCAGCAGCTTGATCCGCCGGGGGGGCTCCTACAATGAGCAGTTCTTC. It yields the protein CASSLIRRGGSYNEQFF.

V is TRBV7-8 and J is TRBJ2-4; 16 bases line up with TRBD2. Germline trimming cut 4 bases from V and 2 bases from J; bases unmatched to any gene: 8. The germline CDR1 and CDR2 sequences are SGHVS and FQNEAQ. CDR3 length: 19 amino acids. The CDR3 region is CASSWPGLAGGRSKNIQYF. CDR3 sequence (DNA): TGTGCCAGCAGCTGGCCGGGACTAGCGGGAGGGCGGTCCAAAAACATTCAGTACTTC.

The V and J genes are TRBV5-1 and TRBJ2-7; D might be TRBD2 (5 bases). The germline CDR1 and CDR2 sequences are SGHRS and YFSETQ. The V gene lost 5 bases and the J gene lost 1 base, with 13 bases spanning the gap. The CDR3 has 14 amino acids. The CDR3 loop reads CASRQEVNSYEQYF. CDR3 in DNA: TGCGCCAGCAGGCAGGAGGTGAATTCCTACGAGCAGTACTTC.

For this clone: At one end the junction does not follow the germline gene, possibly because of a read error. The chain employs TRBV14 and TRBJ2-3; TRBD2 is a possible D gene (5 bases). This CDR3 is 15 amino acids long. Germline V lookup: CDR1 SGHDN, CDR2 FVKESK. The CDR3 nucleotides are TGTGCCAGCAGCCGTCCTTCCCCTAGCACAGATAAGCAGTATTTT. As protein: CASSRPSPSTDKQYF.

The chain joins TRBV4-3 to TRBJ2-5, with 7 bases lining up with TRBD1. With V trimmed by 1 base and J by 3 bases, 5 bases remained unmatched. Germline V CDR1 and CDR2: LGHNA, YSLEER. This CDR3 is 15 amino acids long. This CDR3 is CASSQAGQPKETQYF. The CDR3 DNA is TGCGCCAGCAGCCAAGCGGGACAGCCGAAAGAGACCCAGTACTTC.

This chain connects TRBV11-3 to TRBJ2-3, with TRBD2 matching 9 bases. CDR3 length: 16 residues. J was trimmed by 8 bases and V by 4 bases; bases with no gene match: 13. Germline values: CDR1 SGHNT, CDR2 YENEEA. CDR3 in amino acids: CASSSLASGVAGTQYF. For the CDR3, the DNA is TGTGCCAGCAGCTCCCTGGCTAGCGGGGTAGCGGGTACGCAGTATTTT.

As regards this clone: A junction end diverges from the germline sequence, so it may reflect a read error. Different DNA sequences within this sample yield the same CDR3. CDR3 bases: TGCAGCGCGAGCCGCTCCTATAATTCACCCCTACACTTT. This gives the protein CSASRSYNSPLHF. The chain is built from TRBV29-1 and TRBJ1-6; D remains unclear. The CDR3 spans 13 residues. Germline V gives CDR1 SQVTM, CDR2 ANQGSEA.

CDR3 protein: CASSSDRGGEKLFF. In nucleotides, the CDR3 is TGCGCCAGCAGCTCAGACAGGGGAGGGGAAAAACTGTTTTTT. This chain joins TRBV5-1 and TRBJ1-4; 8 bases are shared with TRBD1. From germline, CDR1 is SGHRS and CDR2 YFSETQ. CDR3 length: 14 amino acids. Unmatched junction bases numbered 6, after V lost 3 bases and J lost 8 bases. Full variable domain (missing parts from reference TRBV5-1 and TRBJ1-4): KAGVTQTPRYLIKTRGQQVTLSCSPISGHRSVSWYQQTPGQGLQFLFEYFSETQRNKGNFPGRFSGRQFSNSRSEMNVSTLELGDSALYLCASSSDRGGEKLFFGSGTQLSVL.

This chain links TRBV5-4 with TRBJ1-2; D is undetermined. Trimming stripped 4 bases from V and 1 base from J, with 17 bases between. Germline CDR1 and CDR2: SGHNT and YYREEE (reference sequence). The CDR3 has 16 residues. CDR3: CASSPGGKGSNYGYTF. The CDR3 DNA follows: TGTGCCAGCAGCCCGGGAGGCAAGGGAAGTAACTATGGCTACACCTTC.

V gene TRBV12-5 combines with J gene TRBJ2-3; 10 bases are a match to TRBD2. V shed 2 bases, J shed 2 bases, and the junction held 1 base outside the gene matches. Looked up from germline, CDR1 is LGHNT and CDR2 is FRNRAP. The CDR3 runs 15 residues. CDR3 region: CASGLTSGVTDTQYF. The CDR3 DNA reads TGTGCTAGTGGTTTGACTAGCGGGGTCACAGATACGCAGTATTTT. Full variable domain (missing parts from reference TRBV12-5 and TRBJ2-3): DARVTQTPRHKVTEMGQEVTMRCQPILGHNTVFWYRQTMMQGLELLAYFRNRAPLDDSGMPKDRFSAEMPDATLATLKIQPSEPRDSAVYFCASGLTSGVTDTQYFGPGTRLTVL.

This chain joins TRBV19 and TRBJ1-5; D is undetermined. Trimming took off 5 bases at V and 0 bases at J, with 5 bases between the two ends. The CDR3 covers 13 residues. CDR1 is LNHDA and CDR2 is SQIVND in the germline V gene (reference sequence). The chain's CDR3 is CASSPYSNQPQHF. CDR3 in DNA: TGTGCCAGTAGTCCCTATAGCAATCAGCCCCAGCATTTT.

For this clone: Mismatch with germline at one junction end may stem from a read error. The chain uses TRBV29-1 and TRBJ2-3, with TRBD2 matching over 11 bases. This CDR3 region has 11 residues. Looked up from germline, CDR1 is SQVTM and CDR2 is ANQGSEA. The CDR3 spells CSGGLADKQYF. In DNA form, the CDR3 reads TGCAGCGGGGGACTAGCGGATAAGCAGTATTTT.

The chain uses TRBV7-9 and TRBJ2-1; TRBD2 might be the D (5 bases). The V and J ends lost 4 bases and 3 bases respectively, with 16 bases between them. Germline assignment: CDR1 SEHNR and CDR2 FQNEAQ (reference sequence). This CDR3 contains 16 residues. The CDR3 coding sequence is TGTGCCAGCAGCTCCCCGGGTGCGGGCATCTACAATGAGCAGTTCTTC. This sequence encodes CASSSPGAGIYNEQFF. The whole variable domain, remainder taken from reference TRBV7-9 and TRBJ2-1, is DTGVSQNPRHKITKRGQNVTFRCDPISEHNRLYWYRQTLGQGPEFLTYFQNEAQLEKSRLLSDRFSAERPKGSFSTLEIQRTEQGDSAMYLCASSSPGAGIYNEQFFGPGTRLTVL.

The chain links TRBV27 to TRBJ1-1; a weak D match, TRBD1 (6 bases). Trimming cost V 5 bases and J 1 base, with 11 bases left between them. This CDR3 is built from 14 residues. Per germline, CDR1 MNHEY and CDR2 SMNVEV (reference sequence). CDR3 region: CASSTGMANTEAFF. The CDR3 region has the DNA TGTGCCAGCAGTACAGGGATGGCGAACACTGAAGCTTTCTTT.

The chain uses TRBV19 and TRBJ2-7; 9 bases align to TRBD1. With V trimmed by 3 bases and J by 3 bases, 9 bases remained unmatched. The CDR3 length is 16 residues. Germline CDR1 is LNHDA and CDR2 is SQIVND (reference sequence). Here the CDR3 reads CASSILRQGGSYEQYF. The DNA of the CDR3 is TGTGCCAGTAGTATCCTCCGACAGGGGGGAAGCTACGAGCAGTACTTC.

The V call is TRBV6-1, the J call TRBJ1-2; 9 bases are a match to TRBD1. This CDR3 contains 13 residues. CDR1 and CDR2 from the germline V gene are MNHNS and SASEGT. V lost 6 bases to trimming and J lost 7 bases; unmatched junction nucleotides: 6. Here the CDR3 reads CASSRTGEAGYTF. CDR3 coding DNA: TGTGCCAGCAGCCGGACAGGGGAAGCTGGCTACACCTTC.

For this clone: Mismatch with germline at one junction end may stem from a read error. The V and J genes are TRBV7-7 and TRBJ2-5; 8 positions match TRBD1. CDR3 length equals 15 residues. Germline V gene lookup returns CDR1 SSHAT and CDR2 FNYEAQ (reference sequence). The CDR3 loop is CASSLAWTGKETQYF. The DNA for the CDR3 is TGTGCTAGCAGCTTAGCGTGGACAGGGAAAGAGACCCAGTACTTC.

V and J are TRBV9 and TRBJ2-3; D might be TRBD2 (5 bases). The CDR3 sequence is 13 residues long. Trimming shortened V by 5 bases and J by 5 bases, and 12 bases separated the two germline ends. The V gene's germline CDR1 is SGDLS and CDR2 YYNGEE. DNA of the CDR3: TGTGCCAGCAGTTCTACCGGGAAAGATACGCAGTATTTT. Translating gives CASSSTGKDTQYF.

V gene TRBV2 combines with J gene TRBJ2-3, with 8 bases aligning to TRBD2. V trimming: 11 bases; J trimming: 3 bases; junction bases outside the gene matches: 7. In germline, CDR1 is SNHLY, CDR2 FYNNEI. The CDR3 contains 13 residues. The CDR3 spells CASGGGRTDTQYF. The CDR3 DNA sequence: TGTGCCTCTGGCGGGGGGCGAACAGATACGCAGTATTTT.

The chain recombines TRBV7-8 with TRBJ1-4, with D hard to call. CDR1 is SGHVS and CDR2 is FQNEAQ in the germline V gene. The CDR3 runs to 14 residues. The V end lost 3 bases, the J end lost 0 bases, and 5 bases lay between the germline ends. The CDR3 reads CASSFFATNEKLFF. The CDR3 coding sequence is TGTGCCAGCAGCTTCTTCGCAACTAATGAAAAACTGTTTTTT.

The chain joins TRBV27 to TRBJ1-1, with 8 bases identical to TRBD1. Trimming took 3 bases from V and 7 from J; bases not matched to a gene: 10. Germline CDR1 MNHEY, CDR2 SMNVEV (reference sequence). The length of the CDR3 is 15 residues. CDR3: CASSFARGRRDEAFF. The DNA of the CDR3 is TGTGCCAGCAGTTTCGCCAGGGGGCGTAGAGATGAAGCTTTCTTT.

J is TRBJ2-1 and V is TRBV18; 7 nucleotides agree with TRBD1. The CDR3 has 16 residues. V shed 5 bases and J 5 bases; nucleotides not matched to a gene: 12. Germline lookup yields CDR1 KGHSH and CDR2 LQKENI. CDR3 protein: CASSTARGQNDNEQFF. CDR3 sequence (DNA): TGTGCCAGCTCAACTGCAAGGGGACAGAATGACAATGAGCAGTTCTTC.

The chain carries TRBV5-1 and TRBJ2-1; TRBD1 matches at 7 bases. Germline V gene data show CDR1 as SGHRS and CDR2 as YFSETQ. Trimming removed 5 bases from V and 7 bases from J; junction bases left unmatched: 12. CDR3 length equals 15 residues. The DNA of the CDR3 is TGCGCCAGCAGTTCTCAACGACAGGGTCGAAATGAGCAGTTCTTC. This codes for CASSSQRQGRNEQFF. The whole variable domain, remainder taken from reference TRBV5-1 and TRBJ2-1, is KAGVTQTPRYLIKTRGQQVTLSCSPISGHRSVSWYQQTPGQGLQFLFEYFSETQRNKGNFPGRFSGRQFSNSRSEMNVSTLELGDSALYLCASSSQRQGRNEQFFGPGTRLTVL.